This record covers a single T cell receptor beta chain. The same CDR3 arises from other DNA sequences in this sample as well. These data come from a study of cytomegalovirus exposure and HLA in healthy donors. The CDR3 spans 15 residues. V lost 2 bases, J lost 8 bases, and 9 bases stayed unmatched. Germline V lookup: CDR1 MNHEY, CDR2 SVGAGI. Both 60 Vbeta primers and 13 Jbeta primers went into the PCR. Assay used: immunoSEQ multiplex PCR; TCRdb lists only in-frame clones, some missing. The sample yields 120,000 to 150,000 clones, over 60% seen once. This chain links TRBV6-5 with TRBJ1-2, with 9 bases aligning to TRBD1. The source of this sequence is a man aged 40-49 years in good health and CMV-seronegative. Sequencing input: PBMCs. CDR3 sequence: CASSYAGTGIYGYTF. The CDR3 DNA reads as TGTGCCAGCAGTTACGCCGGGACAGGGATTTACGGCTACACCTTC.